The next 10 T cell receptor beta chains were all read from a single sample in a study of blood T cells in healthy people across ages. The use of a sample-barcoded 5' primer and a J-beta primer mix characterized a second PCR of roughly 6 to 12 cycles. TCRdb re-called the 5' RACE reads with MiXCR, one entry per CDR3 protein. The sample lists nearly 800,000 distinct CDR3 sequences, roughly 25% occurring once. The same sample was also studied in work on T cells of mothers and their children.

Sequences were obtained from blood. The receptors were sampled from a boy aged 10-17 years in good health.

The rearrangement uses TRBV15 and TRBJ2-5, with D perhaps TRBD1 (5 bases). The CDR3 covers 14 residues. Germline lookup yields CDR1 LNHNV and CDR2 YYDKDF (reference sequence). V was shortened by 1 base and J by 2 bases, with 8 bases between the two germline ends. CDR3 region: CATSRGRTQETQYF. For the CDR3, the DNA is TGTGCCACCAGCAGAGGACGGACACAAGAGACCCAGTACTTC.

The chain recombines TRBV7-2 with TRBJ2-3, with D unclear. The CDR3 sequence is 18 residues long. The germline V and J ends were trimmed by 2 bases and 1 base, with 19 bases remaining between them. Germline CDR1 SGHTA, CDR2 FQGNSA. In nucleotides, the CDR3 is TGTGCCAGCAGCTTACAGTTGACTTCCCCTAGTGGCACAGATACGCAGTATTTT. Translated: CASSLQLTSPSGTDTQYF. The entire variable domain, with the rest obtained from reference TRBV7-2 and TRBJ2-3, is as follows: GAGVSQSPSNKVTEKGKDVELRCDPISGHTALYWYRQSLGQGLEFLIYFQGNSAPDKSGLPSDRFSAERTGGSVSTLTIQRTQQEDSAVYLCASSLQLTSPSGTDTQYFGPGTRLTVL.

The chain links TRBV27 to TRBJ2-1, with D hard to call. In germline, CDR1 is MNHEY, CDR2 SMNVEV (reference sequence). V lost 6 bases and J lost 0, with 9 bases in between. CDR3 length equals 14 residues. CDR3 DNA sequence: TGTGCCAGCAGGAGACATAGCTCCTACAATGAGCAGTTCTTC. The encoded protein is CASRRHSSYNEQFF.

The J gene is TRBJ2-5, the V gene TRBV7-9; the match to TRBD2 covers 7 bases. The CDR3 consists of 17 residues. CDR1 and CDR2 (germline): SEHNR, FQNEAQ (reference sequence). Trimming at V came to 3 bases and at J to 3 bases, leaving 13 bases not matched to a gene. As DNA, the CDR3 is TGTGCCAGCAGCTTGTCGTGGGTGGCTAGCGGAGAAGAGACCCAGTACTTC. This codes for CASSLSWVASGEETQYF.

In DNA, the CDR3 is TGTGCCAGCAGTTACGGGTTCACCGGGGAGCTGTTTTTT. This sequence encodes CASSYGFTGELFF. The chain links TRBV6-5 to TRBJ2-2, with D uncertain. Germline CDR1 MNHEY, CDR2 SVGAGI. The CDR3 consists of 13 residues. V was trimmed by 2 bases and J by 4 bases, leaving 5 bases between them.

The CDR3 loop reads CSASPPGTGNEKLFF. Written as DNA, the CDR3 is TGCAGTGCTAGTCCTCCCGGGACAGGGAACGAAAAACTGTTTTTT. This chain connects TRBV20-1 to TRBJ1-4; 9 bases fit TRBD1. The CDR3 has 15 amino acids. In germline, CDR1 is DFQATT, CDR2 SNEGSKA (reference sequence). After removal of 3 bases from V and 8 bases from J, the junction contained 10 bases not matched to a gene.

The chain uses TRBV27 and TRBJ2-3; D call uncertain. The V gene's germline CDR1 is MNHEY and CDR2 SMNVEV (reference sequence). The CDR3 length is 13 residues. V lost 2 bases to trimming and J lost 7 bases, with 10 bases between them. The CDR3: CASSLTTANTQYF. The CDR3 region has the DNA TGTGCCAGCAGTTTAACGACGGCAAATACGCAGTATTTT.

This clonotype turned up a few times. This chain connects TRBV4-1 to TRBJ2-5; D is undetermined. The tail of the sequence fits TRBJ2-7 better, so the J call may be wrong. Germline values: CDR1 MGHRA, CDR2 YSYEKL. The CDR3 loop spans 16 amino acids. CDR3 residues: CASSQHTASSSYEQYF. The CDR3 bases are TGCGCCAGCAGCCAACACACAGCCTCGAGCTCCTACGAGCAGTACTTC.

V is TRBV7-2 and J is TRBJ2-1; D uncertain. Germline CDR1 and CDR2: SGHTA and FQGNSA. This CDR3 is built from 14 residues. V was trimmed by 6 bases and J by 4 bases, leaving 13 bases between them. DNA for the CDR3: TGTGCCAGCAGATTGGCGGAAAAGTACAATGAGCAGTTCTTC. This gives the protein CASRLAEKYNEQFF.

Concerning this clonotype: The junction does not match germline at one end; this may be a read error. The V call is TRBV6-6, the J call TRBJ1-2; the match to TRBD1 covers 7 bases. The CDR3 runs 14 residues. CDR1 MNHNY and CDR2 SVGAGI come from the germline V gene (reference sequence). The CDR3 bases are TGTGCTAGCAGTAGCGACAGGGTGGCCTATGGCTACACCTTC. Its translation is CASSSDRVAYGYTF.